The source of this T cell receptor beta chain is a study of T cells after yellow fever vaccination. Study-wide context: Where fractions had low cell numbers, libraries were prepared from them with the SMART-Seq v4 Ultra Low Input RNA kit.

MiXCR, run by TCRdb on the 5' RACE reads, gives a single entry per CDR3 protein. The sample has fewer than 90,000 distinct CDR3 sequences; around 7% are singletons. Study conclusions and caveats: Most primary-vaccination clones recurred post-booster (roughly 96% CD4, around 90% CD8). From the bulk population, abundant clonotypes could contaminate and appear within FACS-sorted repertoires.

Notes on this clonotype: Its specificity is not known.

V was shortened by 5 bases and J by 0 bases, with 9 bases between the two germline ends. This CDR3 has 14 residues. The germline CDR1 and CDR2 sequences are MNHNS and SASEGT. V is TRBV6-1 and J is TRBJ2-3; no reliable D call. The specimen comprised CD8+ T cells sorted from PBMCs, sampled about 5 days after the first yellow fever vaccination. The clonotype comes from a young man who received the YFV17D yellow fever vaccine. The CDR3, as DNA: TGTGCCAGCAGTCGCCCGACGAGCACAGATACGCAGTATTTT. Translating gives CASSRPTSTDTQYF.